The 24 T cell receptor beta chains presented below share a single source sample, sequenced in a study of blood T cell repertoires in COVID-19. Repertoires were generated with immunoSEQ multiplex PCR, while TCRdb's copy carries only in-frame clones and drops some. The top ten clones hold roughly 5.7% of a sample with 45,000 to 55,000 clones, approximately 87% of them seen once. Input material: peripheral blood. All receptors derive from a human donor in a cohort sampled during active COVID-19.

This rearrangement joins TRBV10-2 to TRBJ1-2; no clear D gene. There are 15 residues in the CDR3. The germline V gene has CDR1 WSHSY and CDR2 SAAADI. Trimming shortened V by 6 bases and J by 4 bases, and 18 bases separated the two germline ends. CDR3: CASSHLRQITYGYTF. The DNA for the CDR3 is TGCGCCAGCAGCCACCTCAGGCAGATTACCTATGGCTACACCTTC.

V usage is TRBV28 and J usage is TRBJ1-5; a possible D gene is TRBD1 (6 bases). Germline CDR1 MDHEN, CDR2 SYDVKM. This CDR3 comprises 13 residues. The ends were cut back, 7 bases at V and 11 bases at J, with 18 bases in the middle. The CDR3 sequence: CASITRGGSAQHF. The CDR3 coding sequence is TGTGCCAGCATCACAAGGGGGGGGTCGGCCCAGCATTTT. Full variable domain (outside the CDR3, taken from reference TRBV28 and TRBJ1-5): DVKVTQSSRYLVKRTGEKVFLECVQDMDHENMFWYRQDPGLGLRLIYFSYDVKMKEKGDIPEGYSVSREKKERFSLILESASTNQTSMYLCASITRGGSAQHFGDGTRLSIL.

The rearrangement uses TRBV7-2 and TRBJ2-1, with D possibly matching TRBD1 (6 bases). CDR3 size: 14 residues. CDR1 SGHTA and CDR2 FQGNSA come from the germline V gene. V gave up 3 bases and J gave up 2 bases, with 8 bases separating them. CDR3 loop: CASSFKGAYNEQFF. DNA of the CDR3: TGTGCCAGCAGCTTTAAGGGGGCCTACAATGAGCAGTTCTTC.

The chain carries TRBV6-5 and TRBJ2-1, with D tentatively TRBD1 (6 bases). The germline gives CDR1 MNHEY, CDR2 SVGAGI. The CDR3 extends over 13 amino acids. The V and J ends lost 6 bases and 5 bases respectively, with 11 bases between them. This chain's CDR3 is CASSLDSHNEQFF. CDR3 nucleotides: TGTGCCAGCAGCTTGGACAGCCACAATGAGCAGTTCTTC.

This clone turned up a few times. This rearrangement joins TRBV5-5 to TRBJ1-5; D might be TRBD1 (5 bases). This CDR3 is 16 amino acids long. Germline CDR1 reads SGHKS; CDR2 reads YYEKEE (reference sequence). Trimming removed 5 bases at V and 4 bases at J, with 19 bases between. CDR3 sequence reads: CASSIDRSLLNQPQHF. The CDR3 DNA follows: TGTGCCAGCAGTATTGACAGATCCCTTCTTAATCAGCCCCAGCATTTT.

The chain links TRBV6-4 to TRBJ2-3; 14 nucleotides line up with TRBD2. CDR3 length equals 15 residues. Germline-derived CDR1 and CDR2 are MRHNA and SNTAGT. Germline trimming cut 5 bases from V and 4 bases from J; bases unmatched to any gene: 2. The CDR3 loop reads CASSSGLAGADTQYF. CDR3 in DNA: TGTGCCAGCAGTTCGGGACTAGCGGGGGCAGATACGCAGTATTTT.

This clone has a single count. The chain combines TRBV4-1 with TRBJ1-1; 10 bases fit TRBD1. Losses at the gene ends were 4 bases for V and 5 bases for J; bases not matched to a gene: 7. Germline assignment: CDR1 MGHRA and CDR2 YSYEKL. The CDR3 loop spans 15 amino acids. The CDR3: CASSPADRGFTEAFF. The DNA of the CDR3 is TGCGCCAGCAGCCCCGCGGACAGGGGGTTTACTGAAGCTTTCTTT.

The chain carries TRBV6-2 or TRBV6-3 and TRBJ1-5, with 9 bases aligning to TRBD1. CDR1 is MNHEY and CDR2 is SVGEGT in the germline V gene. The CDR3 has 18 amino acids. V gave up 5 bases and J gave up 4 bases; unmatched junction bases: 15. The CDR3 region is CASSADRGRGAANQPQHF. The CDR3 DNA reads as TGTGCCAGCAGTGCGGACAGGGGCCGAGGGGCGGCGAATCAGCCCCAGCATTTT.

The sample holds one count of this clone. The chain recombines TRBV6-2 or TRBV6-3 with TRBJ1-1; 9 bases line up with TRBD1. There are 17 residues in the CDR3. The V and J ends lost 5 bases and 4 bases, in that order; junction bases with no gene match: 14. Germline V gives CDR1 MNHEY, CDR2 SVGEGT. CDR3 nucleotides: TGTGCCAGCAGTAACCAGAACAGGGGGCCCCTGACCACTGAAGCTTTCTTT. This codes for CASSNQNRGPLTTEAFF.

This chain links TRBV4-2 with TRBJ2-7; tentatively, D is TRBD2 (6 bases). Trimming took off 7 bases at V and 2 bases at J, with 15 bases between the two ends. CDR1 and CDR2 from the germline V gene are LGHNA and YNFKEQ. The CDR3 sequence is 14 residues long. In DNA form, the CDR3 reads TGTGCCAGCACCGCCGATGGGGAGGCCTACGAGCAGTACTTC. As protein: CASTADGEAYEQYF.

This chain uses TRBV6-5 with TRBJ2-7; 10 nucleotides match TRBD1. CDR1 MNHEY and CDR2 SVGAGI come from the germline V gene. The trim removed 5 bases at V and 2 bases at J, leaving 6 bases unmatched. CDR3 length equals 15 residues. This CDR3 reads CASSPLDRGPYEQYF. Here the CDR3 DNA reads TGTGCCAGCAGTCCACTCGACAGGGGGCCCTACGAGCAGTACTTC.

The V gene is TRBV7-2, the J gene TRBJ2-1; TRBD2 agrees at 12 bases. CDR1 is SGHTA and CDR2 is FQGNSA in the germline V gene. The CDR3 has 14 amino acids. The junction had 7 bases not matched to a gene; V was cut back by 5 bases and J by 11 bases. The CDR3 coding sequence is TGTGCCAGCAGCGCAAGGACTAGCGGGGTAAAGCAGTTCTTC. As protein: CASSARTSGVKQFF.

The J gene is TRBJ1-1, the V gene TRBV5-1; TRBD1 matches 8 bases. The trim removed 7 bases at V and 5 bases at J, leaving 10 bases unmatched. The germline gives CDR1 SGHRS, CDR2 YFSETQ. The CDR3 is made up of 14 amino acids. CDR3 nucleotide sequence: TGCGCCAGCGGAGACACAGGGGGAACAACTGAAGCTTTCTTT. Residues: CASGDTGGTTEAFF.

The rearrangement uses TRBV5-4 and TRBJ2-5; D possibly corresponds to TRBD2 (6 bases). Per germline, CDR1 SGHNT and CDR2 YYREEE (reference sequence). The length of the CDR3 is 13 residues. The V end lost 2 bases, the J end lost 4 bases, and 9 bases lay between the germline ends. In DNA form, the CDR3 reads TGTGCCAGCAGCTTCTTCGGGGGAGAGACCCAGTACTTC. Translating gives CASSFFGGETQYF.

The chain employs TRBV4-3 and TRBJ1-1; 8 bases line up with TRBD1. V shed 1 base, J shed 10 bases, and the junction held 8 bases outside the gene matches. The CDR3 is made up of 14 amino acids. The V gene's germline CDR1 is LGHNA and CDR2 YSLEER. The CDR3 reads CASSQGAGGEVAFF. In DNA, the CDR3 is TGCGCCAGCAGCCAAGGGGCAGGGGGCGAGGTAGCTTTCTTT.

The V and J genes are TRBV18 and TRBJ1-1, with TRBD1 matching 9 bases. CDR3 length: 16 amino acids. Losses at the gene ends were 6 bases for V and 1 base for J; bases not matched to a gene: 9. CDR1 and CDR2 from the germline V gene are KGHSH and LQKENI. The CDR3 DNA sequence: TGTGCCAGCTCCATGACAGGGGGACCAGGGAACACTGAAGCTTTCTTT. Amino acids: CASSMTGGPGNTEAFF.

This clone has at least ten counts. This chain connects TRBV11-2 to TRBJ2-1; weak D call: TRBD1 (9 bases). Germline V gene lookup returns CDR1 SGHAT and CDR2 FQNNGV. The CDR3 length is 15 residues. Trimming cost V 5 bases and J 7 bases, with 18 bases left between them. CDR3 loop: CASSPGGTGPNEQFF. The CDR3 coding sequence is TGTGCCAGCAGCCCGGGAGGGACAGGGCCTAATGAGCAGTTCTTC.

The chain couples TRBV19 to TRBJ1-2; D may be TRBD1 (5 bases). The CDR3 extends over 12 amino acids. The V and J ends lost 1 base and 9 bases respectively, with 9 bases between them. CDR1 and CDR2 (germline): LNHDA, SQIVND (reference sequence). CDR3 in amino acids: CASSIAGGSYTF. The CDR3, as DNA: TGTGCCAGTAGTATAGCCGGGGGTAGCTACACCTTC.

This clone appeared a single time. The chain joins TRBV5-1 to TRBJ2-5, with 14 bases fitting TRBD2. The CDR3 covers 17 residues. The germline V gene has CDR1 SGHRS and CDR2 YFSETQ. Trimming removed 0 bases from V and 4 bases from J; junction bases left unmatched: 5. The CDR3 nucleotides are TGCGCCAGCAGCTTGGTCCCGGGACTAGCGGGGGTAGAGACCCAGTACTTC. Residues: CASSLVPGLAGVETQYF. The entire variable domain, with the rest obtained from reference TRBV5-1 and TRBJ2-5, is as follows: KAGVTQTPRYLIKTRGQQVTLSCSPISGHRSVSWYQQTPGQGLQFLFEYFSETQRNKGNFPGRFSGRQFSNSRSEMNVSTLELGDSALYLCASSLVPGLAGVETQYFGPGTRLLVL.

CDR3 DNA sequence: TGTGCCAGCAGCTCGGACTCCGGGACAGGGAAAAATTCACCCCTCCACTTT. Its protein product is CASSSDSGTGKNSPLHF. The chain uses TRBV7-9 and TRBJ1-6; 9 bases agree with TRBD1. CDR3 length equals 17 residues. V lost 4 bases to trimming and J lost 7 bases; unmatched junction nucleotides: 11. The germline V gene encodes CDR1 SEHNR and CDR2 FQNEAQ (reference sequence).

The gene calls are TRBV7-2 and TRBJ2-2, with 10 bases fitting TRBD2. CDR3 length equals 17 residues. Germline loops: CDR1 SGHTA, CDR2 FQGNSA. J lost 4 bases, V lost 2 bases, and 7 bases had no gene match. Here the CDR3 DNA reads TGTGCCAGCAGCTTAAAGGTAGCGGGGGGTGGCACCGGGGAGCTGTTTTTT. This codes for CASSLKVAGGGTGELFF. Full variable domain (rest looked up from reference TRBV7-2 and TRBJ2-2): GAGVSQSPSNKVTEKGKDVELRCDPISGHTALYWYRQSLGQGLEFLIYFQGNSAPDKSGLPSDRFSAERTGGSVSTLTIQRTQQEDSAVYLCASSLKVAGGGTGELFFGEGSRLTVL.

The chain couples TRBV7-2 to TRBJ2-2, with a possible D match to TRBD2 (6 bases). Deletions cut 5 bases from V and 4 bases from J, with 17 bases between. The CDR3 consists of 16 residues. Germline V gene lookup returns CDR1 SGHTA and CDR2 FQGNSA. The CDR3 DNA sequence: TGTGCCAGCAGCCCCCCCGGGCGGAGGGCCACCGGGGAGCTGTTTTTT. Protein sequence: CASSPPGRRATGELFF.

The J gene is TRBJ2-7, the V gene TRBV14; TRBD1 aligns across 7 bases. Unmatched junction bases numbered 14, after V lost 0 bases and J lost 3 bases. CDR1 SGHDN and CDR2 FVKESK come from the germline V gene. The CDR3 sequence is 18 residues long. CDR3 in amino acids: CASSQDPGSYRGRYEQYF. Here the CDR3 DNA reads TGTGCCAGCAGCCAAGATCCGGGTTCGTACAGGGGACGCTACGAGCAGTACTTC.

This clone showed up just a few times. The genes are TRBV12-3 or TRBV12-4 and TRBJ2-3; the D gene is possibly TRBD2 (7 bases). This CDR3 spans 13 amino acids. The germline V and J ends were trimmed by 1 base and 8 bases, with 10 bases remaining between them. The CDR3 region has the DNA TGTGCCAGCAGTTTAGAGGGGGGGGGTACGCAGTATTTT. It yields the protein CASSLEGGGTQYF.